This TCR beta chain was documented in a study of T cells in Graves' hyperthyroidism and ophthalmopathy. This clonotype was picked up many times. Its cognate antigen is unknown. Researchers amplified the TCR beta CDR3 regions from RNA transcripts. HTBI primers were employed in a first-round RT-PCR of the TCR CDR3. Each CDR3 protein is one row after TCRdb ran MiXCR on the multiplex PCR reads. The sample comprises about 640,000 distinct CDR3 sequences, 45% of which are singletons, and 6.5% to 9% rests with the top ten. Diagnoses used clinical symptoms, serum thyroxine and TRAb, thyroid ultrasound and orbital computed tomography. This CDR3 is built from 11 residues. Germline V gene data show CDR1 as SNHLY and CDR2 as FYNNEI. V shed 8 bases and J shed 5 bases, with 10 bases lying between them. General study points: Stable hyperthyroidism and ophthalmopathy were separated using 13 V-J signatures.

The sequenced sample consisted of peripheral blood or thyroid tissue (not recorded which). The sequence derives from an adult man with Graves' disease, either hyperthyroidism or ophthalmopathy (not recorded which). The chain couples TRBV2 to TRBJ2-7; perhaps D is TRBD1 or TRBD2 (5 bases each). CDR3 DNA: TGTGCCAGCCAGGGAGTCAACGAGCAGTACTTC. Protein sequence: CASQGVNEQYF.